This is a list of T cell receptor beta chains from one sample in a study of shared clonotypes between healthy human individuals. The table came from immunoSEQ multiplex PCR; TCRdb's copy has only in-frame clones and leaves some out. The table includes hundreds of thousands of clones, approximately 97% detected once. Sequenced material: naive CD8+ T cells sorted from blood. The receptors originated from a man younger than 45 in good health. The CDR3 runs from the conserved cysteine through the conserved F or W. The D gene is left open where the match is weak.

D: NA
V: TRBV4-1
J: TRBJ1-2
DNA: TGCGCCAGCAGCCATGACACAAACTATGGCTACACCTTC
CDR3: CASSHDTNYGYTF

D: TRBD1
V: TRBV7-9
J: TRBJ2-7
DNA: TGTGCCAGCAGCTTAGCTGGGACAGGGGGTAGCTCCTACGAGCAGTACTTC
CDR3: CASSLAGTGGSSYEQYF

D: TRBD1
V: TRBV28
J: TRBJ2-7
DNA: TGTGCCAGCAGTGCAGGGGGTGGATACGAGCAGTACTTC
CDR3: CASSAGGGYEQYF

D: NA
V: TRBV20-1
J: TRBJ1-1
DNA: TGCAGTGCTAGAGGTAGCACTGAAGCTTTCTTT
CDR3: CSARGSTEAFF

D: TRBD2
V: TRBV19
J: TRBJ2-1
DNA: TGTGCCAGTAACCGGTTACTAGCGGGAGGAAGCAATGAGCAGTTCTTC
CDR3: CASNRLLAGGSNEQFF

D: NA
V: TRBV4-3
J: TRBJ1-4
DNA: TGCGCCAGCAGCCAAGATCGAGCAACTAATGAAAAACTGTTTTTT
CDR3: CASSQDRATNEKLFF

D: TRBD2
V: TRBV6-4
J: TRBJ2-3
DNA: TGTGCCAGCAGTCCGGGACTAGCGGACACAGATACGCAGTATTTT
CDR3: CASSPGLADTDTQYF

D: TRBD2
V: TRBV7-9
J: TRBJ2-5
DNA: TGTGCCAGCAGCCCGGGACTAGCGGGAGGACAAGAGACCCAGTACTTC
CDR3: CASSPGLAGGQETQYF

D: NA
V: TRBV4-1
J: TRBJ2-7
DNA: TGCGCCAGCAGCCAAGAGAACTTCCACGAGCAGTACTTC
CDR3: CASSQENFHEQYF

D: TRBD2
V: TRBV7-2
J: TRBJ2-7
DNA: TGTGCCAGCAGCTTAGAAGGTAGCGGGAGATACGAGCAGTACTTC
CDR3: CASSLEGSGRYEQYF

D: TRBD1
V: TRBV12-5
J: TRBJ2-5
DNA: TGTGCTAGTGATATCCTGGACAGGGGGGCCCCCTCGGAGACCCAGTACTTC
CDR3: CASDILDRGAPSETQYF

D: TRBD2
V: TRBV7-7
J: TRBJ2-1
DNA: TGTGCCAGCAGCTTCAGTTCGAGACTAGCGGGAGCTGAGCAGTTCTTC
CDR3: CASSFSSRLAGAEQFF

D: NA
V: TRBV7-2
J: TRBJ1-5
DNA: TGTGCCAGCAGCCCATATGAAGGGGCATTACACAATCAGCCCCAGCATTTT
CDR3: CASSPYEGALHNQPQHF

D: NA
V: TRBV15
J: TRBJ2-2
DNA: TGTGCCACCAGAGGCCCCACCGGGGAGCTGTTTTTT
CDR3: CATRGPTGELFF

D: NA
V: TRBV5-1
J: TRBJ2-7
DNA: TGCGCCAGCAGCCCGGACGGGACCTACGAGCAGTACTTC
CDR3: CASSPDGTYEQYF

D: NA
V: TRBV6-4
J: TRBJ2-1
DNA: TGTGCCAGCAGTGAGGCTGCCCTCGGCTACAATGAGCAGTTCTTC
CDR3: CASSEAALGYNEQFF